A selection of T cell receptor beta chains follows, all from one sample in a study of blood T cell repertoires in COVID-19. Assay used: immunoSEQ multiplex PCR; TCRdb lists only in-frame clones, some missing. The sample contains fewer than 300,000 clones, 80% to 95% of which appear only once. Material for sequencing was peripheral blood. All receptors derive from a woman younger than 45 with COVID-19, enrolled during active disease. Each CDR3 is given with its conserved first and last residue. D genes are given only for firm matches. The size entry is marked missing in some rows and otherwise reads once, few, many or a size class.

- - TRBJ2-5 TRBV25-1 TGTGCCAGCAGTGAGGGGCGGACCGCAGAGACCCAGTACTTC CASSEGRTAETQYF
- TRBD1 TRBJ2-2 TRBV5-4 TGTGCCAGCAGCCCAGGGGGACAGGGGGTGAGCACCGGGGAGCTGTTTTTT CASSPGGQGVSTGELFF
- TRBD1 TRBJ1-1 TRBV5-1 TGCGCCAGCAGCTTGAGGACAGGGGGTGAAGCTTTCTTT CASSLRTGGEAFF
few - TRBJ1-2 TRBV7-9 TGTGCCAGCAGCCTCGGGGGGGCAGGGGCCTTCCGGGGCTACACCTTC CASSLGGAGAFRGYTF
- - TRBJ1-3 TRBV19 TGTGCCAGTACCCACAACCGGGAACTCCTAAACACCATATATTTT CASTHNRELLNTIYF
- TRBD1 TRBJ2-3 TRBV7-9 TGTGCCAGCAGCTTGGGACAGGGCACAGATACGCAGTATTTT CASSLGQGTDTQYF
- - TRBJ1-4 TRBV27 TGTGCCAGCAGTTTAGGGGGGGCAGCCAATGAAAAACTGTTTTTT CASSLGGAANEKLFF
- - TRBJ1-4 TRBV5-1 TGCGCCAGCAGTCGGTGGACTAATGAAAAACTGTTTTTT CASSRWTNEKLFF
- - TRBJ2-7 TRBV5-1 TGCGCCAGCAGCCTAGCCCCGGCAGGGGAGAGCTACGAGCAGTACTTC CASSLAPAGESYEQYF
- TRBD1 TRBJ1-4 TRBV3-1/TRBV3-2 TGTGCCAGCAGCCAAGAAAGACAAGGGACAGGGGATGAAAAACTGTTTTTT CASSQERQGTGDEKLFF
- TRBD1 TRBJ2-7 TRBV6-6 TGTGCCAGCAGTTACTCGGCAGGGGGTTTATCCTACGAGCAGTACTTC CASSYSAGGLSYEQYF
few - TRBJ1-3 TRBV18 TGTGCCAGCTCAGAACAGGTCCAAAGAAACACCATATATTTT CASSEQVQRNTIYF
- - TRBJ1-2 TRBV7-8 TGTGCCAGCAGCTTAAGGCAGGAATATGGCTACACCTTC CASSLRQEYGYTF
- TRBD1 TRBJ2-5 TRBV5-5 TGTGCCAGCGCCGGGACAGGGGGCGAGGAGACCCAGTACTTC CASAGTGGEETQYF
- - TRBJ2-5 TRBV4-2 TGTGCCAGCAGCCAAGCTCACCAAGAGACCCAGTACTTC CASSQAHQETQYF
- - TRBJ1-6 TRBV2 TGTGCCAGCAGTGATATGTCGGACAGCCTTCTAGATAATTCACCCCTCCACTTT CASSDMSDSLLDNSPLHF
- - TRBJ2-5 TRBV25-1 TGTGCCAGCAGCGATCAGGGTAGAGAGACCCAGTACTTC CASSDQGRETQYF
- - TRBJ2-1 TRBV27 TGTGCCAGCAGTTTAAGCGCCTACAATGAGCAGTTCTTC CASSLSAYNEQFF
- TRBD1 TRBJ1-1 TRBV27 TGTGCCAGCAGTCCGGACAGGATGGGGCTGAACACTGAAGCTTTCTTT CASSPDRMGLNTEAFF
once - TRBJ1-1 TRBV20-1 TGCAGTGCGCGGGGGAACACTGAAGCTTTCTTT CSARGNTEAFF
- - TRBJ1-3 TRBV18 TGTGCCAGCTCACCACCGAACAGGGTCTCTGGAAACACCATATATTTT CASSPPNRVSGNTIYF
- TRBD2 TRBJ2-1 TRBV18 TGTGCCAGCTCCAGCACTAGCGGGAGGGACAATGAGCAGTTCTTC CASSSTSGRDNEQFF
- - TRBJ1-2 TRBV20-1 TGCAGTGCTAGTGACGACAGGAACTATGGCTACACCTTC CSASDDRNYGYTF
- - TRBJ1-2 TRBV5-8 TGTGCCAGCAGCTTGGAGGGACTGACTTTCCGGGGCTACACCTTC CASSLEGLTFRGYTF
- - TRBJ2-2 TRBV19 TGTGCCAGTAGTAATTTAGGGGGGAACACCGGGGAGCTGTTTTTT CASSNLGGNTGELFF
- TRBD2 TRBJ2-1 TRBV12-3/TRBV12-4 TGTGCCAGCAGCGGGACTAGGTCTGAGCAGTTCTTC CASSGTRSEQFF
- - TRBJ2-3 TRBV9 TGTGCCAGCAGCCCCCAACCCGCGGGTACAGGGGATACGCAGTATTTT CASSPQPAGTGDTQYF
- TRBD1 TRBJ2-7 TRBV7-9 TGTGCCAGCAGCGACCTGGACAGGGCCGGGTCCTACGAGCAGTACTTC CASSDLDRAGSYEQYF
- TRBD1 TRBJ2-7 TRBV7-6 TGTGCCAGCAGCTTATTACAGGGGGCCTCCTACGAGCAGTACTTC CASSLLQGASYEQYF
once - TRBJ2-7 TRBV27 TGTGCCAGCAGTTTAGGGGGGGCACTAGGGGCCTACGAGCAGTACTTC CASSLGGALGAYEQYF
- - TRBJ2-7 TRBV14 TGTGCCAGCAGCCAAGATTGGGGGCAGGCGAGCTCCTACGAGCAGTACTTC CASSQDWGQASSYEQYF
many - TRBJ2-3 TRBV5-1 TGCGCCAGCTCGGTACAGGGGGGGACAGATACGCAGTATTTT CASSVQGGTDTQYF
- TRBD2 TRBJ2-5 TRBV10-2 TGCGCCAGCAGTGGAAGCGGGGCACTCCGCCAAGAGACCCAGTACTTC CASSGSGALRQETQYF
many TRBD1 TRBJ2-1 TRBV2 TGTGCCAGCAGGGAACAGGACAGGGGAAATTTCTTC CASREQDRGNFF
- - TRBJ2-1 TRBV5-1 TGCGCCAGCAGCTTCCAGGGGCTTTCCTACAATGAGCAGTTCTTC CASSFQGLSYNEQFF
once - TRBJ1-1 TRBV5-8 TGTGCCAGCAGCTTTGTGTCAGGGGTCATGAACACTGAAGCTTTCTTT CASSFVSGVMNTEAFF
once TRBD1 TRBJ2-2 TRBV9 TGTGCCAGCAGCGTAGGTCAGGGGGACACCGGGGAGCTGTTTTTT CASSVGQGDTGELFF
- TRBD1 TRBJ1-5 TRBV12-5 TGTGCTAGTGGTTTGGAGACGTTCCCGGGACAGGGCCAGGGCAATCAGCCCCAGCATTTT CASGLETFPGQGQGNQPQHF
- - TRBJ1-1 TRBV5-5 TGTGCCAGCAGCTCCGGAGCGGGACTCCAGAACACTGAAGCTTTCTTT CASSSGAGLQNTEAFF
few - TRBJ1-2 TRBV5-4 TGTGCCAGCAGCTCCTCGCCCAGGGGAAATAGCTATGGCTACACCTTC CASSSSPRGNSYGYTF